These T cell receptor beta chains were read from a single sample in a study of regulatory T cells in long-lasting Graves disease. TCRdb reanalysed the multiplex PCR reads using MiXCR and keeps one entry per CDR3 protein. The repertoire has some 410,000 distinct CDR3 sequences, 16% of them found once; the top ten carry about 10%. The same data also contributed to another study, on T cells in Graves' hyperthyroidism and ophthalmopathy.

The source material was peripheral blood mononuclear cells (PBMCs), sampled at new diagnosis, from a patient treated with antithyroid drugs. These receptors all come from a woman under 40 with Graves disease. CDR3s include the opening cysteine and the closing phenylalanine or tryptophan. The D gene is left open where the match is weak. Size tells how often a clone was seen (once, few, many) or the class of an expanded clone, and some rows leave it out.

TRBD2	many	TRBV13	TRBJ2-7	TGTGCCAGCAGCTCCTTGACTAGCGTAACCTACGAGCAGTACTTC	CASSSLTSVTYEQYF
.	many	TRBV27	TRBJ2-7	TGTGCCAGCAGTTCATCAGGGTTTGCCCACTCCTACGAGCAGTACTTC	CASSSSGFAHSYEQYF
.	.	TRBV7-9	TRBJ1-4	TGTGCCAGCAGCCCCGAAGGGGGACCCGGGGAAAAACTGTTTTTT	CASSPEGGPGEKLFF
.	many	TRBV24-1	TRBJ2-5	TGTGCCACCAGTGAGCCGGGACCTGGTGCAGAGACCCAGTACTTC	CATSEPGPGAETQYF
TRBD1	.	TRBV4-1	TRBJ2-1	TGCGCCAGCAGCCATTCCTATCCGGGACAGGGTAGTAATGAGCAGTTCTTC	CASSHSYPGQGSNEQFF
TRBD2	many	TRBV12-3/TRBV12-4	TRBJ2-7	TGTGCCAGCAGTTTAGCGAGACTAGCGGCCTACGAGCAGTACTTC	CASSLARLAAYEQYF
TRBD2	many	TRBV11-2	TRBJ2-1	TGTGCCAGCAGGCAGGGACTAGCGGGAGTAGAGCAGTTCTTC	CASRQGLAGVEQFF
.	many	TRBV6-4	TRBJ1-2	TGTGCCAGCAGTGACTCCCTCAACTCTGGCTACACCTTC	CASSDSLNSGYTF
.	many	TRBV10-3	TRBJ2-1	TGTGCCATCAGTTCCGGGAGTCCTTACAATGAGCAGTTCTTC	CAISSGSPYNEQFF
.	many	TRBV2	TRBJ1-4	TGTGCCAGCAGATCCACCTCAACTAATGAAAAACTGTTTTTT	CASRSTSTNEKLFF
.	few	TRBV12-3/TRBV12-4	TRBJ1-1	TGTGCCAGCAGTTTAGCGCTAGGGGGGACTGAAGCTTTCTTT	CASSLALGGTEAFF
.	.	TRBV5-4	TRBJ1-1	TGTGCCAGCAGCTTGGGACAGTCGAACACTGAAGCTTTCTTT	CASSLGQSNTEAFF
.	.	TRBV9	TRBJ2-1	TGTGCCAGCAGCAGGAGACAGGCCTACAATGAGCAGTTCTTC	CASSRRQAYNEQFF
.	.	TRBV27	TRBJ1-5	TGTGCCAGCAGTTTGCAGGCACGTAAGCCCCAGCATTTT	CASSLQARKPQHF
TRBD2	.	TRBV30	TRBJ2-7	TGTGCCTGGAGTGTAGGACTAGCGGGGGTGAGCTCCTACGAGCAGTACTTC	CAWSVGLAGVSSYEQYF
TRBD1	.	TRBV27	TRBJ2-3	TGTGCCAGCATGCCGGACAGGGGGAGATGGGAAGAGCCCCCACAAGGCACAGATACGCAGTATTTT	CASMPDRGRWEEPPQGTDTQYF
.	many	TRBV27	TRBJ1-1	TGTGCCAGCAGTCTTATATGGGGGAAGACTACTGAAGCTTTCTTT	CASSLIWGKTTEAFF
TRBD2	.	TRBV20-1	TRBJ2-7	TGCAGTGCTGCTCTAGCGGGAAGCTACGAGCAGTACTTC	CSAALAGSYEQYF
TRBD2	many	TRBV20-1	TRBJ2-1	TGCAGCGCCCAGACTAGCGCCCTTGGTAATGAGCAGTTCTTC	CSAQTSALGNEQFF
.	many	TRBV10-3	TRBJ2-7	TGTGCCATCAGGGGGACACAGAGCTCCTACGAGCAGTACTTC	CAIRGTQSSYEQYF
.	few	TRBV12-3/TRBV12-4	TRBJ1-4	TGTGCCAGCAGTTGGACTGATAATGAAAAACTGTTTTTT	CASSWTDNEKLFF
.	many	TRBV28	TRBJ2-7	TGTGCCAGCAGAACCACAGGGAGCTCCTACGAGCAGTACTTC	CASRTTGSSYEQYF
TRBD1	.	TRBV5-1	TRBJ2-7	TGCGCCAGCAGCACAGCAACGGGACAGGGCTACGAGCAGTACTTC	CASSTATGQGYEQYF
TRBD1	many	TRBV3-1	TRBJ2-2	TGTGCCAGCAGCCAAGACAGGGGGAGCACCGGGGAGCTGTTTTTT	CASSQDRGSTGELFF
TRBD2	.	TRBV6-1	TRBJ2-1	TGTGCCACGCACCCTAGCGGGAGTAGGAATGAGCAGTTCTTC	CATHPSGSRNEQFF
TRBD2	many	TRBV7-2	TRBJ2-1	TGTGCCAGCCGAGGGACTAGCGGGAGGGCCAGGGATGAGCAGTTCTTC	CASRGTSGRARDEQFF
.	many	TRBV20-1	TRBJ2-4	TGCAGTGCTAGAAGGTCCACGAACATTCAGTACTTC	CSARRSTNIQYF
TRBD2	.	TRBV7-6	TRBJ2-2	TGTGCCAGCAGCCTCCCGGGACTAGCGGGAGACGCATACACCGGGGAGCTGTTTTTT	CASSLPGLAGDAYTGELFF
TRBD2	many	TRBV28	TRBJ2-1	TGTGCCAGCAGTCATCTAGCGGGGAGCTCCTACAATGAGCAGTTCTTC	CASSHLAGSSYNEQFF
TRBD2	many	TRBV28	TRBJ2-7	TGTGCCAGCAGTTTGGCTAGCGGGAGAGACTCCTACGAGCAGTACTTC	CASSLASGRDSYEQYF
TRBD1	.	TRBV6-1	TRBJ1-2	TGTGCCAGCAGTGACCCCGACAGGGGGCTCGGCTATGGCTACACCTTC	CASSDPDRGLGYGYTF
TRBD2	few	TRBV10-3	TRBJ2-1	TGTGCCATCATGCCATCTGGACTAGCGGGACCCTTCGGGAACAATGAGCAGTTCTTC	CAIMPSGLAGPFGNNEQFF
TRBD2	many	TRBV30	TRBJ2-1	TGTGCCTGGAGCAGACTAGCGGGAGAAACGTACAATGAGCAGTTCTTC	CAWSRLAGETYNEQFF
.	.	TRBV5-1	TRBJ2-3	TGCGCCAGCAGCCTGAGCCAGCCAATTAGCACAGATACGCAGTATTTT	CASSLSQPISTDTQYF
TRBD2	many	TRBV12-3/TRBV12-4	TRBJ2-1	TGTGCCAGCAGTTCCTGGACTAGCGGGAGGGGAGATGAGCAGTTCTTC	CASSSWTSGRGDEQFF
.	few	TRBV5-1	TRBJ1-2	TGCGCCAGCAGCTTGAAGGCTGGGGCCGGGGTCTATGGCTACACCTTC	CASSLKAGAGVYGYTF
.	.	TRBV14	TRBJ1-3	TGTGCCAGCAGTGGGAATTCTGGAAACACCATATATTTT	CASSGNSGNTIYF
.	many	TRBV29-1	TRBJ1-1	TGCAGCGCAACCCCGGGACAAGTATACACTGAAGCTTTCTTT	CSATPGQVYTEAFF
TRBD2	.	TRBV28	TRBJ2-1	TGTGCCAGCAGTTTGTTAGCGGGAGAGGGGACCAACTATTACAATGAGCAGTTCTTC	CASSLLAGEGTNYYNEQFF
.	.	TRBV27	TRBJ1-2	TGTGCCAGCAGTTTCCGGGCCCGAGCAGCCAACTATGGCTACACCTTC	CASSFRARAANYGYTF
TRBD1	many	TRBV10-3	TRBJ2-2	TGTGCCAGCAGGACAGGGAACACCGGGGAGCTGTTTTTT	CASRTGNTGELFF
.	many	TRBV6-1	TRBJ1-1	TGTGCCAGCAGTGAACCGGGGGACTACAAGAACACTGAAGCTTTCTTT	CASSEPGDYKNTEAFF
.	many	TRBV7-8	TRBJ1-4	TGTGCCAGCAGCTTTTTAGGGGGTTACGATGAAAAACTGTTTTTT	CASSFLGGYDEKLFF
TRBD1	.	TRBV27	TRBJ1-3	TGTGCCAGCAGTTTTGGCCCGCCTAGGGAGCACAGGGGGCAGTATGGAAACACCATATATTTT	CASSFGPPREHRGQYGNTIYF
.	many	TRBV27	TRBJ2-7	TGTGCCAGCAGTTTGCTACCCGGGTCCTACTCCTACGAGCAGTACTTC	CASSLLPGSYSYEQYF
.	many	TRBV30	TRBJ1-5	TGTGCCTGGAGGCAGGGAAGCAATCAGCCCCAGCATTTT	CAWRQGSNQPQHF
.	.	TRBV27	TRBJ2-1	TGTGCCAGCGGCCCCGCCCCCAAGTACAATGAGCAGTTCTTC	CASGPAPKYNEQFF
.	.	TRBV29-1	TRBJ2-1	TGCAGCGTTGAGTCGGAGGAACAACGTCGGAATGAGCAGTTCTTC	CSVESEEQRRNEQFF
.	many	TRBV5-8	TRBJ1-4	TGTGCCAGCAGCGGACGACAGATTAATGAAAAACTGTTTTTT	CASSGRQINEKLFF
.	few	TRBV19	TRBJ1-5	TGTGCCAGTAGTATCTCCGGGAGTAGCAATCAGCCCCAGCATTTT	CASSISGSSNQPQHF
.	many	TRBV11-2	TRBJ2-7	TGTGCCAGCAGCTCCGGTCGTAGCTCCTACGAGCAGTACTTC	CASSSGRSSYEQYF
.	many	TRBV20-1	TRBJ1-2	TGCAGTGCTAGAGCCCGGGGGTCCTTCGGGGGCTACACCTTC	CSARARGSFGGYTF
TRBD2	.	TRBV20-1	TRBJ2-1	TGCAGTGCTAGAGAGGGACTAGCGGGCTACAAGGGTGAAGGGCAGTTCTTC	CSAREGLAGYKGEGQFF